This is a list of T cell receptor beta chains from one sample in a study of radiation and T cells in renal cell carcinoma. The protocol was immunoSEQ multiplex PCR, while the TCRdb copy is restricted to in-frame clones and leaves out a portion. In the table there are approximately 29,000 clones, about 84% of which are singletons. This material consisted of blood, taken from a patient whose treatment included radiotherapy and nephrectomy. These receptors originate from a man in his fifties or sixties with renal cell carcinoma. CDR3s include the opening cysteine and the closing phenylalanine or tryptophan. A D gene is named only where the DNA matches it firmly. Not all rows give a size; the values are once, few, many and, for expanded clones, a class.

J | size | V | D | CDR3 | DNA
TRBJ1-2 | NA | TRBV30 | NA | CAWSVNAGVMIGGYTF | TGTGCCTGGAGTGTAAATGCAGGGGTAATGATCGGCGGCTACACCTTC
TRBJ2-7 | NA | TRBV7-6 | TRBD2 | CASSLVGLAGARRLPLFQQYF | TGTGCCAGCAGCTTAGTTGGACTAGCGGGGGCCCGCCGACTCCCTTTATTCCAGCAGTACTTC
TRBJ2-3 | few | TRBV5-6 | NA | CASSFERLGDTQYF | TGTGCCAGCAGCTTCGAGCGGCTGGGCGATACGCAGTATTTT
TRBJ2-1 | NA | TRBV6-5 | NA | CASSYSAGNEQFF | TGTGCCAGCAGTTATTCGGCAGGGAATGAGCAGTTCTTC
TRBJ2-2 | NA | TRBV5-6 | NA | CASSLMGLETGELFF | TGTGCCAGCAGCTTGATGGGATTGGAGACCGGGGAGCTGTTTTTT
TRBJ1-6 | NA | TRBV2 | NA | CASKDSHNSPLHF | TGTGCCAGCAAGGACAGTCATAATTCACCCCTCCACTTT
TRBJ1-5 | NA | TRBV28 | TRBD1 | CASSSEGGWQPQHF | TGTGCCAGCAGTTCCGAAGGGGGCTGGCAGCCCCAGCATTTT
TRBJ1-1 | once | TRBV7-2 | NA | CASSLGSSLEAFF | TGTGCCAGCAGCTTAGGGTCCAGCCTAGAAGCTTTCTTT
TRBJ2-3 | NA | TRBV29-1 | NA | CSTREGWVDTQYF | TGCAGCACCCGTGAGGGTTGGGTAGATACGCAGTATTTT
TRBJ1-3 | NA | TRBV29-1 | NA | CSVGSGGLQSKLSGNTIYF | TGCAGCGTTGGCAGTGGTGGTCTACAGTCTAAACTCTCTGGAAACACCATATATTTT
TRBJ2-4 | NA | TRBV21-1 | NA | CATRLAKNIQYF | TGTGCCACCCGACTAGCCAAAAACATTCAGTACTTC
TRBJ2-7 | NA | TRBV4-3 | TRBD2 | CASSQDPLGGGYEQYF | TGCGCCAGCAGCCAAGATCCGCTCGGGGGGGGCTACGAGCAGTACTTC
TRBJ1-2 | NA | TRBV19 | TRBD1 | CASSIRDRGYGYTF | TGTGCCAGTAGTATACGGGACAGGGGATATGGCTACACCTTC
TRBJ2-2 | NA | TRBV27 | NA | CASSPFGGSNTGELFF | TGTGCCAGCAGTCCATTTGGGGGCTCGAACACCGGGGAGCTGTTTTTT
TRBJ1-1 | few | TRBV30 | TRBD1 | CAWSVPGGTTFF | TGTGCCTGGAGCGTCCCAGGGGGCACGACTTTCTTT
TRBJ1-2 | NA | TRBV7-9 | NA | CASSLTTGYTF | TGTGCCAGCAGCTTAACGACGGGCTACACCTTC
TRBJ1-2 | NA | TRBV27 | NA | CASSLTGDRGYTF | TGTGCCAGCAGTTTAACGGGGGATCGTGGCTACACCTTC
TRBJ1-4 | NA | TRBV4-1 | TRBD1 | CASSQVPGGGNEKLFF | TGCGCCAGCAGCCAAGTCCCAGGGGGCGGTAATGAAAAACTGTTTTTT
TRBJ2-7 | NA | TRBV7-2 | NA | CASSFGSWGYYEQYF | TGTGCCAGCAGCTTTGGTTCTTGGGGTTACTACGAGCAGTACTTC
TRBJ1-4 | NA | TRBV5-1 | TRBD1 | CASSSGQPGMMGEKLFF | TGCGCCAGCAGCTCGGGACAGCCAGGAATGATGGGTGAAAAACTGTTTTTT
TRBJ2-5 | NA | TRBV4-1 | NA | CASSRGPKETQYF | TGCGCCAGCAGCCGGGGGCCAAAAGAGACCCAGTACTTC
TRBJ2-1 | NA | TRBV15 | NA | CATSSTWENRPREQFF | TGTGCCACCAGCTCCACCTGGGAGAATCGCCCGAGAGAGCAGTTCTTC
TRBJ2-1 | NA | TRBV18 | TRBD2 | CASSPVGREYNEQFF | TGTGCCAGCTCACCAGTCGGGAGGGAATACAATGAGCAGTTCTTC
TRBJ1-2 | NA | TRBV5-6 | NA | CASSLDGTANYGYTF | TGTGCCAGCAGCTTGGACGGCACAGCCAACTATGGCTACACCTTC
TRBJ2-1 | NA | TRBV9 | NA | CASSLFNSPEQFF | TGTGCCAGCAGCCTCTTTAACAGCCCCGAGCAGTTCTTC
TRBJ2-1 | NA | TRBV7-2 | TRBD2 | CASSGRREGLEDNEQFF | TGTGCCAGCAGCGGACGGCGGGAGGGCCTCGAAGACAATGAGCAGTTCTTC
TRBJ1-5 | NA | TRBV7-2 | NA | CASSSGGHMGQPQHF | TGTGCCAGCAGCTCGGGGGGGCACATGGGACAGCCCCAGCATTTT
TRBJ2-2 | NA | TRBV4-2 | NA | CASSQDARGAGELFF | TGTGCCAGCAGCCAAGATGCCAGGGGTGCCGGGGAGCTGTTTTTT
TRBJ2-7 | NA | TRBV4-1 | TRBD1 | CASRHRTGTDEQYF | TGCGCCAGCAGGCACCGGACAGGGACCGACGAGCAGTACTTC
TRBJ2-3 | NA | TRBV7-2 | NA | CASSSAGLPHLHTQYF | TGTGCCAGCAGCTCCGCCGGGCTCCCGCACTTACATACGCAGTATTTT
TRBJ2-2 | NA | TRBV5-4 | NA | CASSFPHSRDTGELFF | TGTGCCAGCAGTTTCCCTCACTCTAGGGACACCGGGGAGCTGTTTTTT
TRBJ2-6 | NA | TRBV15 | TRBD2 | CATSRDPTSGRAGANVLTF | TGTGCCACCAGCAGAGATCCGACTAGCGGGAGGGCCGGGGCCAACGTCCTGACTTTC
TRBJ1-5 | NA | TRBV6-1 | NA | CASSGQAINQPQHF | TGTGCCAGCTCGGGGCAAGCTATTAATCAGCCCCAGCATTTT
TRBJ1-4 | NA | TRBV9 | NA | CASSVSGLTTNEKLFF | TGTGCCAGCAGCGTATCAGGGCTCACAACTAATGAAAAACTGTTTTTT
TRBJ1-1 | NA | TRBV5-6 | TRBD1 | CASSQGQIMNTEAFF | TGTGCCAGCAGCCAGGGACAGATCATGAACACTGAAGCTTTCTTT
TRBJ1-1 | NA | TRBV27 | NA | CASSLRGGLTNTEAFF | TGTGCCAGCAGTTTAAGAGGAGGGTTAACGAACACTGAAGCTTTCTTT
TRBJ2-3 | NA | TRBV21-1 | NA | CASSKDPTGGQQDTQYF | TGTGCCAGCAGCAAAGACCCCACGGGGGGTCAACAAGATACGCAGTATTTT
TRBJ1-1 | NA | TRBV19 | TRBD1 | CASSARQGVNTEAFF | TGTGCCAGTAGTGCTCGACAGGGGGTGAACACTGAAGCTTTCTTT
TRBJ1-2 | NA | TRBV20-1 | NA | CSSGGAYGYTF | TGCAGTTCCGGGGGGGCCTATGGCTACACCTTC
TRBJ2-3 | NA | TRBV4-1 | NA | CASSQDSSRYEAQYF | TGCGCCAGCAGCCAAGACAGCTCCAGGTACGAGGCGCAGTATTTT
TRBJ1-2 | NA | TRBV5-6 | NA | CASSYQASYGYTF | TGTGCCAGCAGTTACCAGGCTTCCTATGGCTACACCTTC
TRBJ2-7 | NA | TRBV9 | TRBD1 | CASSVAPGGEYYEQYF | TGTGCCAGCAGCGTCGCCCCAGGGGGCGAGTATTACGAGCAGTACTTC
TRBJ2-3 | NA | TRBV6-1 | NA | CASRPGAGPDTQYF | TGTGCCAGCAGGCCCGGGGCAGGGCCAGATACGCAGTATTTT
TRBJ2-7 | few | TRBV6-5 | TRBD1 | CASSRQGFHEQYF | TGTGCCAGCTCGCGACAGGGGTTTCACGAGCAGTACTTC
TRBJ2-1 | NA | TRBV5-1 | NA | CASSPWTNSNEQFF | TGCGCCAGCAGCCCATGGACCAATAGCAATGAGCAGTTCTTC
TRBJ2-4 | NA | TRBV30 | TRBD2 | CACETSGRAKNIQYF | TGTGCCTGCGAGACTAGCGGGAGAGCCAAAAACATTCAGTACTTC
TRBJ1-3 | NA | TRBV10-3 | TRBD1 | CAISDPGTVSGNTIYF | TGTGCCATCAGTGACCCCGGGACAGTCTCTGGAAACACCATATATTTT
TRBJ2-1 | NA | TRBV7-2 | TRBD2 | CASSSSGIYNEQFF | TGTGCCAGCAGCTCTAGCGGGATATACAATGAGCAGTTCTTC
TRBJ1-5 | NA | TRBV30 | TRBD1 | CAWSWGQGIIGNQPQHF | TGTGCCTGGAGTTGGGGACAGGGTATTATTGGGAATCAGCCCCAGCATTTT
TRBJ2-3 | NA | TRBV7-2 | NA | CASSWLGVSTDTQYF | TGTGCCAGCAGTTGGCTCGGGGTTAGCACAGATACGCAGTATTTT
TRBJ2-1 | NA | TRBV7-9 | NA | CASSLFAGLYNEQFF | TGTGCCAGCTCTTTGTTTGCGGGCCTTTACAATGAGCAGTTCTTC
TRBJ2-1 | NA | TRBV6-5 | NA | CASSYGQGNEQFF | TGTGCCAGCAGTTACGGGCAGGGGAATGAGCAGTTCTTC
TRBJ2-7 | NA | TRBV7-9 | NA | CASSQRDGSYEQYF | TGTGCCAGCAGCCAACGGGACGGATCCTACGAGCAGTACTTC
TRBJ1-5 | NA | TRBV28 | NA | CASSSGLVLGQPQHF | TGTGCCAGCAGTTCGGGCCTCGTTCTGGGTCAGCCCCAGCATTTT
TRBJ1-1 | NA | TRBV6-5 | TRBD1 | CASSYGKTGINTEAFF | TGTGCCAGCAGTTACGGAAAGACAGGGATAAACACTGAAGCTTTCTTT
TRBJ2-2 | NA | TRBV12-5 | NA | CASGLDSVSGELFF | TGTGCTAGTGGTCTGGACAGTGTATCAGGGGAGCTGTTTTTT
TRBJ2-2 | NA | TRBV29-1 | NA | CSALSYGELFF | TGCAGCGCCCTGTCATACGGGGAGCTGTTTTTT
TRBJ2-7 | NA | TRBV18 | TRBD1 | CASSPNRPGQGLEQYF | TGTGCCAGCTCACCAAATAGACCGGGACAGGGCCTTGAGCAGTACTTC
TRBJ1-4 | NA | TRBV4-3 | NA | CASSQRGTNEKLFF | TGCGCCAGCAGCCAACGAGGGACTAATGAAAAACTGTTTTTT
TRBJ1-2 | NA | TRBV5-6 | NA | CASSLLPRDYGYTF | TGTGCCAGCAGCTTGCTTCCCAGGGACTATGGCTACACCTTC